A selection of T cell receptor beta chains follows, all from one sample in a study of regulatory T cells in long-lasting Graves disease. Each CDR3 protein gets one entry after TCRdb re-called the multiplex PCR reads with MiXCR. The sample consists of approximately 440,000 distinct CDR3 sequences, roughly a quarter of them appearing once. Sequenced here: peripheral blood mononuclear cells (PBMCs), sampled when the disease was refractory, from a patient treated with antithyroid drugs. These receptors all come from a female donor with Graves disease. Each CDR3 is given with its conserved first and last residue. Fields, in order: J gene, D gene, CDR3 length, clone size, V gene, CDR3 DNA, CDR3 protein. D genes are given only for firm matches. A row's size may be missing; if present it is once, few, many or a size class.

j_call: TRBJ2-1
d_call: TRBD1
cdr3_length: 12
clone_size: once
v_call: TRBV7-3
cdr3_nt: TGTGCCAGCAGCGGACAGGGGAGTGAGCAGTTCTTC
cdr3_aa: CASSGQGSEQFF

j_call: TRBJ2-7
d_call: TRBD1
cdr3_length: 15
clone_size: few
v_call: TRBV5-4
cdr3_nt: TGCGCCAGCAGCGCAGGGGGCCCCCCCACTTACGAGCAGTACTTC
cdr3_aa: CASSAGGPPTYEQYF

j_call: TRBJ1-2
d_call: .
cdr3_length: 18
clone_size: many
v_call: TRBV25-1
cdr3_nt: TGTGCCAGCAGTCCGAGGGGACTCCCCGGCCAATCTGACTATGGCTACACCTTC
cdr3_aa: CASSPRGLPGQSDYGYTF

j_call: TRBJ2-7
d_call: TRBD1
cdr3_length: 16
clone_size: .
v_call: TRBV28
cdr3_nt: TGTGCCAGCAGTCCACTACAGGGACAGGAAGTTTACGAGCAGTACTTC
cdr3_aa: CASSPLQGQEVYEQYF

j_call: TRBJ2-7
d_call: .
cdr3_length: 14
clone_size: .
v_call: TRBV27
cdr3_nt: TGTGCCAGCAGTCTCTGGGACGGCTCCTACGAGCAGTACTTC
cdr3_aa: CASSLWDGSYEQYF

j_call: TRBJ2-5
d_call: .
cdr3_length: 14
clone_size: few
v_call: TRBV20-1
cdr3_nt: TGCAGTGCCCCGGGGGAGCGGTTAAGAGAGGCCCAGTACTTC
cdr3_aa: CSAPGERLREAQYF

j_call: TRBJ2-3
d_call: TRBD1
cdr3_length: 16
clone_size: .
v_call: TRBV24-1
cdr3_nt: TGTGCCACCAGTCCTCAAGGGGACAGGGGTTTTGATACGCAGTATTTT
cdr3_aa: CATSPQGDRGFDTQYF

j_call: TRBJ2-7
d_call: TRBD1
cdr3_length: 14
clone_size: many
v_call: TRBV7-2
cdr3_nt: TGTGCCAGCAGCTTAGGGCAGGGGGCGGGAGAGCAGTACTTC
cdr3_aa: CASSLGQGAGEQYF

j_call: TRBJ2-5
d_call: .
cdr3_length: 16
clone_size: few
v_call: TRBV27
cdr3_nt: TGTGCCAGCAGTTCACCGATTCGGGACAAAAGGGGGACCCAGTACTTC
cdr3_aa: CASSSPIRDKRGTQYF

j_call: TRBJ2-7
d_call: .
cdr3_length: 17
clone_size: .
v_call: TRBV2
cdr3_nt: TGTGCCAGCAGTGGCTACAACCAAATCTCGAGCTCCTACGAGCAGTACTTC
cdr3_aa: CASSGYNQISSSYEQYF

j_call: TRBJ2-2
d_call: TRBD1
cdr3_length: 16
clone_size: .
v_call: TRBV6-1
cdr3_nt: TGTGCCAGCAGACCGCAGGGGGCTTCGAACACCGGGGAGCTGTTTTTT
cdr3_aa: CASRPQGASNTGELFF

j_call: TRBJ2-1
d_call: .
cdr3_length: 16
clone_size: .
v_call: TRBV19
cdr3_nt: TGTGCCAGTAGTATCCAGGACTCAGCACACAGGAATGAGCAGTTCTTC
cdr3_aa: CASSIQDSAHRNEQFF

j_call: TRBJ2-7
d_call: .
cdr3_length: 12
clone_size: many
v_call: TRBV20-1
cdr3_nt: TGCAGTTCGAAAACGGGCGGTTACGAGCAGTACTTC
cdr3_aa: CSSKTGGYEQYF

j_call: TRBJ1-5
d_call: .
cdr3_length: 14
clone_size: .
v_call: TRBV20-1
cdr3_nt: TGCAGTGCCAGGCTCCCGGGGCCAAACCAGCCCCAGCATTTT
cdr3_aa: CSARLPGPNQPQHF

j_call: TRBJ1-1
d_call: TRBD1
cdr3_length: 14
clone_size: many
v_call: TRBV28
cdr3_nt: TGTGCCAGCAGCGAGACAGGGATGAACACTGAAGCTTTCTTT
cdr3_aa: CASSETGMNTEAFF

j_call: TRBJ1-2
d_call: TRBD1
cdr3_length: 12
clone_size: once
v_call: TRBV7-3
cdr3_nt: TGTGCCAGCAGCGACTACAGGGGAGGCTACACCTTC
cdr3_aa: CASSDYRGGYTF

j_call: TRBJ2-5
d_call: .
cdr3_length: 15
clone_size: .
v_call: TRBV30
cdr3_nt: TGTGCCTGGAGTGTAGGGGGAGGGCCTTATGAGACCCAGTACTTC
cdr3_aa: CAWSVGGGPYETQYF

j_call: TRBJ1-5
d_call: .
cdr3_length: 14
clone_size: many
v_call: TRBV20-1
cdr3_nt: TGCAGTGCTATGGCGGGGGGCGCAAGTCAGCCCCAGCATTTT
cdr3_aa: CSAMAGGASQPQHF

j_call: TRBJ2-6
d_call: TRBD1
cdr3_length: 18
clone_size: few
v_call: TRBV19
cdr3_nt: TGTGCCAGTACTCCAGGACAGGCTCGTATCTCTGGGGCCAACGTCCTGACTTTC
cdr3_aa: CASTPGQARISGANVLTF

j_call: TRBJ2-7
d_call: TRBD1
cdr3_length: 16
clone_size: few
v_call: TRBV6-5
cdr3_nt: TGTGCCAGCAGTTTAGGTTGGGGACAGCAACCCTACGAGCAGTACTTC
cdr3_aa: CASSLGWGQQPYEQYF

j_call: TRBJ2-2
d_call: .
cdr3_length: 14
clone_size: few
v_call: TRBV7-2
cdr3_nt: TGTGCCAGCAGCCTAAATAAGGGCACCGGGGAGCTGTTTTTT
cdr3_aa: CASSLNKGTGELFF

j_call: TRBJ1-2
d_call: TRBD1
cdr3_length: 16
clone_size: .
v_call: TRBV4-2
cdr3_nt: TGTGCCAGCAGCCAAGATCGACAGGGGGCGATCTATGGCTACACCTTC
cdr3_aa: CASSQDRQGAIYGYTF

j_call: TRBJ2-2
d_call: .
cdr3_length: 17
clone_size: .
v_call: TRBV5-5
cdr3_nt: TGTGCCAGCAGCCCACTTCTTGGGGGCAGGGTGACCGGGGAGCTGTTTTTT
cdr3_aa: CASSPLLGGRVTGELFF

j_call: TRBJ1-4
d_call: .
cdr3_length: 13
clone_size: few
v_call: TRBV30
cdr3_nt: TGTGCCTGGAGTATTGCAACTAATGAAAAACTGTTTTTT
cdr3_aa: CAWSIATNEKLFF

j_call: TRBJ1-5
d_call: .
cdr3_length: 14
clone_size: few
v_call: TRBV7-2
cdr3_nt: TGTGCCAGCAGCTTTACAGTTAGCAATCAGCCCCAGCATTTT
cdr3_aa: CASSFTVSNQPQHF

j_call: TRBJ2-7
d_call: .
cdr3_length: 12
clone_size: many
v_call: TRBV27
cdr3_nt: TGTGCCAGCAGTTTAGCCTACTACGAGCAGTACTTC
cdr3_aa: CASSLAYYEQYF

j_call: TRBJ2-2
d_call: .
cdr3_length: 15
clone_size: .
v_call: TRBV28
cdr3_nt: TGTGCCAGCAGTTTATTACTAGCTCTTGCCGGGGAGCTGTTTTTT
cdr3_aa: CASSLLLALAGELFF

j_call: TRBJ1-1
d_call: TRBD1
cdr3_length: 16
clone_size: few
v_call: TRBV4-3
cdr3_nt: TGCGCCAGCAGCCAAGATAACGACAGGGTTGGGACTGAAGCTTTCTTT
cdr3_aa: CASSQDNDRVGTEAFF

j_call: TRBJ1-1
d_call: .
cdr3_length: 13
clone_size: few
v_call: TRBV6-1
cdr3_nt: TGTGCCAGCAGTGCAGGACTGCCCCCCGAAGCTTTCTTT
cdr3_aa: CASSAGLPPEAFF

j_call: TRBJ2-5
d_call: .
cdr3_length: 13
clone_size: many
v_call: TRBV7-2
cdr3_nt: TGTGCCAGCAGCTTAGGGCAAATGGAGACCCAGTACTTC
cdr3_aa: CASSLGQMETQYF

j_call: TRBJ2-5
d_call: TRBD2
cdr3_length: 17
clone_size: many
v_call: TRBV20-1
cdr3_nt: TGCAGTGCTAGAGATTGGCTAGCGGGAGGAGGACAAGAGACCCAGTACTTC
cdr3_aa: CSARDWLAGGGQETQYF

j_call: TRBJ2-7
d_call: .
cdr3_length: 14
clone_size: .
v_call: TRBV19
cdr3_nt: TGTGCCAGTAGTATGGGGTTTCCCTCCTACGAGCAGTACTTC
cdr3_aa: CASSMGFPSYEQYF

j_call: TRBJ2-1
d_call: .
cdr3_length: 12
clone_size: few
v_call: TRBV11-1
cdr3_nt: TGTGCCAGCAGCCGAACAGGGAATGAGCAGTTCTTC
cdr3_aa: CASSRTGNEQFF

j_call: TRBJ2-5
d_call: TRBD2
cdr3_length: 16
clone_size: .
v_call: TRBV7-2
cdr3_nt: TGTGCCAGCAGCTCCTCCTGGTTAGCGGGACAAGAGACCCAGTACTTC
cdr3_aa: CASSSSWLAGQETQYF

j_call: TRBJ2-7
d_call: TRBD2
cdr3_length: 14
clone_size: .
v_call: TRBV5-1
cdr3_nt: TGCGCCAGCAGCTCACTAGCGGGAGTGGAAGAGCAGTACTTC
cdr3_aa: CASSSLAGVEEQYF

j_call: TRBJ1-1
d_call: TRBD1
cdr3_length: 14
clone_size: many
v_call: TRBV12-3/TRBV12-4
cdr3_nt: TGTGCCAGCAGTCGGCCAGGGGGTGGGACTGAAGCTTTCTTT
cdr3_aa: CASSRPGGGTEAFF

j_call: TRBJ2-5
d_call: .
cdr3_length: 15
clone_size: .
v_call: TRBV4-1
cdr3_nt: TGCGCCAGCAGCCAAGAGACCGCGCGTGATAAGACCCAGTACTTC
cdr3_aa: CASSQETARDKTQYF

j_call: TRBJ2-1
d_call: TRBD2
cdr3_length: 16
clone_size: .
v_call: TRBV7-3
cdr3_nt: TGTGCCAGCAGTTCATTCGGGCTAGCGGAGGGTAATGAGCAGTTCTTC
cdr3_aa: CASSSFGLAEGNEQFF